These 19 T cell receptor beta chains share one sample of origin, sequenced in a study of monozygotic twins with inflammatory bowel disease. TCRdb re-analyzed the 5' RACE reads; it lists each CDR3 protein once, without DNA. The sample table sets out 300,000 to 400,000 distinct CDR3 sequences. Sequenced material: blood. The receptors were sampled from a human donor with ulcerative colitis or Crohn's disease, or a healthy co-twin of an affected twin (not recorded which).

This chain connects TRBV5-4 to TRBJ1-1; absent DNA, TCRdb's TRBD1 call cannot be checked. CDR3 length equals 13 residues. CDR1 and CDR2 from the germline V gene are SGHNT and YYREEE (reference sequence). The CDR3 protein is CASSFTRGSEAFF.

The chain couples TRBV7-9 to TRBJ1-5. CDR3 size: 13 residues. Germline CDR1 reads SEHNR; CDR2 reads FQNEAQ (reference sequence). The CDR3 is CASSSGPRQPQHF. Using reference TRBV7-9 and TRBJ1-5 for the parts outside the CDR3, the full variable domain is DTGVSQNPRHKITKRGQNVTFRCDPISEHNRLYWYRQTLGQGPEFLTYFQNEAQLEKSRLLSDRFSAERPKGSFSTLEIQRTEQGDSAMYLCASSSGPRQPQHFGDGTRLSIL.

This chain connects TRBV18 to TRBJ2-7; the TRBD1 assignment by TCRdb is unverifiable without DNA. Germline V gene lookup returns CDR1 KGHSH and CDR2 LQKENI. The CDR3 has 13 amino acids. CDR3 loop: CASSQTGLHEQYF.

The chain joins TRBV5-1 to TRBJ2-5; TCRdb designates TRBD2, a call that cannot be tested without DNA. Germline CDR1 SGHRS, CDR2 YFSETQ. The CDR3 totals 16 residues. The CDR3 region is CASRRHPGTSEETQYF. Supplemented by reference TRBV5-1 and TRBJ2-5, the full variable domain reads KAGVTQTPRYLIKTRGQQVTLSCSPISGHRSVSWYQQTPGQGLQFLFEYFSETQRNKGNFPGRFSGRQFSNSRSEMNVSTLELGDSALYLCASRRHPGTSEETQYFGPGTRLLVL.

The V and J genes are TRBV4-2 and TRBJ2-5; the TCRdb call, TRBD2, lacks DNA for checking. The CDR3 extends over 17 amino acids. The germline V gene has CDR1 LGHNA and CDR2 YNFKEQ. The CDR3 here is CASSQDPIGRPAGTQYF.

The chain links TRBV6-2 or TRBV6-3 to TRBJ2-2; the D call from TCRdb, TRBD1, cannot be confirmed without DNA. CDR1 MNHEY and CDR2 SVGEGT come from the germline V gene. This CDR3 contains 13 residues. The CDR3 sequence: CANQGSDTGELFF.

This rearrangement joins TRBV12-3 or TRBV12-4 to TRBJ1-2; TCRdb calls TRBD1, which cannot be checked without DNA. The CDR3 is made up of 13 amino acids. CDR3 in amino acids: CASSLGRGYGYTF.

CDR3 sequence reads: CATSALRGGDSRDTQYF. The chain is built from TRBV24-1 and TRBJ2-3; with no DNA, the TCRdb D assignment of TRBD2 cannot be verified. CDR1 is KGHDR and CDR2 is SFDVKD in the germline V gene. CDR3 length: 17 residues.

The chain has TRBV4-1 and TRBJ1-2; TCRdb calls TRBD1, which cannot be checked without DNA. Germline CDR1 and CDR2: MGHRA and YSYEKL. This CDR3 has 15 residues. The CDR3 loop reads CASSRLGVAMGGYTF.

The rearrangement uses TRBV18 and TRBJ2-7; TCRdb selects TRBD2, and the lack of DNA leaves this call unchecked. The CDR3 is 15 residues long. Germline V gives CDR1 KGHSH, CDR2 LQKENI. CDR3 protein: CASSPSTSGAYEQYF.

This chain connects TRBV5-1 to TRBJ2-2. Germline CDR1 reads SGHRS; CDR2 reads YFSETQ. This CDR3 is 11 amino acids long. The CDR3 reads CPSGYTGELFF.

This sequence joins TRBV5-1 and TRBJ1-3; lacking DNA, the TRBD1 call made by TCRdb goes unchecked. This CDR3 is 13 amino acids long. Looked up from germline, CDR1 is SGHRS and CDR2 is YFSETQ. CDR3 sequence: CASSQGAGNTIYF.

The V call is TRBV27, the J call TRBJ2-1; no DNA is available, so the TRBD2 call from TCRdb remains unchecked. The CDR3 loop spans 14 amino acids. Germline V gene sequence: CDR1 MNHEY, CDR2 SMNVEV (reference sequence). CDR3 amino acids: CASSPTRQGHEQFF.

V is TRBV5-1 and J is TRBJ1-1. This CDR3 has 14 residues. Germline V lookup: CDR1 SGHRS, CDR2 YFSETQ. CDR3 in amino acids: CASTRQGLNTEAFF.

This chain links TRBV27 with TRBJ2-1. The CDR3 contains 14 residues. Germline values: CDR1 MNHEY, CDR2 SMNVEV (reference sequence). The chain's CDR3 is CASSLGRTYNEQFF.

This sequence joins TRBV24-1 and TRBJ2-1. Germline CDR1 KGHDR, CDR2 SFDVKD. The CDR3 is 14 residues long. The CDR3 sequence is CATSSARSYNEQFF.

The J gene is TRBJ1-5, the V gene TRBV2; absent DNA, TCRdb's TRBD1 call cannot be checked. The CDR3 is 15 residues long. Germline V gene sequence: CDR1 SNHLY, CDR2 FYNNEI. This CDR3 reads CASSEVTGDNQPQHF.

The J gene is TRBJ1-2, the V gene TRBV5-4; there is no DNA to check the TCRdb D call of TRBD1. Germline V CDR1 and CDR2: SGHNT, YYREEE (reference sequence). The CDR3 spans 14 residues. The CDR3 is CASSLADRPYGYTF.

This chain links TRBV7-9 with TRBJ1-6; TCRdb reports TRBD1, a call that lacks DNA to check it against. There are 17 residues in the CDR3. Germline CDR1 and CDR2: SEHNR and FQNEAQ (reference sequence). The CDR3 loop reads CASSHGGDRGPLWTLHF.